This passage covers 11 T cell receptor beta chains from one sample sequenced in a study of identical twins. Via MiXCR, TCRdb re-called the 5' RACE reads, giving one row per CDR3 protein. The table lists about 570,000 distinct CDR3 sequences, just under 10% of them singletons. These data were also reused for a study on yellow fever vaccine responses in identical twins.

Sample: PBMCs. The receptors stem from a woman aged 18-29 years in good health.

This clonotype was seen many times. The genes are TRBV12-3 or TRBV12-4 and TRBJ1-5; D uncertain. This CDR3 comprises 15 residues. The V end was cut by 2 bases, the J end by 2 bases, with 10 bases between. The CDR3 DNA reads as TGTGCCAGCAGTTTATTGGCGGGTGGCAATCAGCCCCAGCATTTT. Its protein product is CASSLLAGGNQPQHF.

V gene TRBV3-1 combines with J gene TRBJ1-2; TRBD1 aligns across 8 bases. CDR1 and CDR2 from the germline V gene are LGHDT and YNNKEL (reference sequence). The length of the CDR3 is 15 residues. With 6 bases clipped from V and 0 bases from J, the junction kept 6 bases outside the gene matches. CDR3 DNA sequence: TGTGCCAGCAGGCATGGACAGGGAACTAACTATGGCTACACCTTC. Its protein product is CASRHGQGTNYGYTF.

This clonotype was counted between two and nine times. The chain links TRBV3-1 to TRBJ2-7; 7 nucleotides align to TRBD1. The CDR3 sequence is 16 residues long. V shed 2 bases and J 0 bases; nucleotides not matched to a gene: 7. Germline-derived CDR1 and CDR2 are LGHDT and YNNKEL (reference sequence). CDR3 nucleotides: TGTGCCAGCAGCCAAAGTACAGGGGAATCCTCCTACGAGCAGTACTTC. This translates into CASSQSTGESSYEQYF.

This clonotype was found many times. This rearrangement joins TRBV7-2 to TRBJ2-5; TRBD2 matches at 9 bases. CDR1 SGHTA and CDR2 FQGNSA come from the germline V gene. The CDR3 extends over 16 amino acids. Trimming took 2 bases from V and 2 from J; bases not matched to a gene: 6. CDR3 in amino acids: CASSLWLAGKQETQYF. DNA of the CDR3: TGTGCCAGCAGCTTATGGCTAGCGGGGAAACAAGAGACCCAGTACTTC. Full variable domain (rest looked up from reference TRBV7-2 and TRBJ2-5): GAGVSQSPSNKVTEKGKDVELRCDPISGHTALYWYRQSLGQGLEFLIYFQGNSAPDKSGLPSDRFSAERTGGSVSTLTIQRTQQEDSAVYLCASSLWLAGKQETQYFGPGTRLLVL.

This clonotype was detected ten times or more. The V gene is TRBV4-1, the J gene TRBJ2-2; D ambiguous. The germline V and J ends were trimmed by 0 bases and 7 bases, with 0 bases remaining between them. CDR1 and CDR2 (germline): MGHRA, YSYEKL. The CDR3 has 11 residues. The CDR3 region is CASSQDGELFF. The CDR3 DNA sequence: TGCGCCAGCAGCCAAGACGGGGAGCTGTTTTTT.

The chain employs TRBV20-1 and TRBJ2-1, with a possible D match to TRBD2 (6 bases). Germline assignment: CDR1 DFQATT and CDR2 SNEGSKA (reference sequence). The germline V and J ends were trimmed by 5 bases and 9 bases, with 14 bases remaining between them. The CDR3 is 12 residues long. CDR3 DNA sequence: TGCAGTGCTGCCCCCCCGACTAGTGAGCAGTTCTTC. This codes for CSAAPPTSEQFF.

This clonotype occurred many times. This chain connects TRBV7-9 to TRBJ2-1, with TRBD2 identical over 8 bases. The CDR3 loop spans 15 amino acids. J gave up 7 bases and V 5 bases, and 10 bases lay outside the gene matches. Germline V gene data show CDR1 as SEHNR and CDR2 as FQNEAQ (reference sequence). The CDR3 coding sequence is TGTGCCAGCAGCACGATTCCGGGACTAGAAAATGAGCAGTTCTTC. The encoded protein is CASSTIPGLENEQFF.

This clonotype was detected only a few times. The chain uses TRBV7-2 and TRBJ2-7, with 9 bases fitting TRBD2. Germline V gives CDR1 SGHTA, CDR2 FQGNSA. Trimming took 4 bases from V and 5 from J; bases not matched to a gene: 9. The CDR3 length is 15 residues. The CDR3 nucleotides are TGTGCCAGCAGCTCCCTTAGCGGGAGAACCGACGAGCAGTACTTC. Translated, it gives CASSSLSGRTDEQYF.

This clonotype appeared a few times. The chain recombines TRBV10-3 with TRBJ2-3; 16 bases fit TRBD2. J was trimmed by 0 bases and V by 8 bases; bases with no gene match: 5. The CDR3 consists of 17 residues. Germline values: CDR1 ENHRY, CDR2 SYGVKD. The CDR3 coding sequence is TGTGCCATCGCCGGGACTAGCGGGGGGGCAAGCACAGATACGCAGTATTTT. It encodes CAIAGTSGGASTDTQYF.

This clonotype was picked up a small number of times. The V call is TRBV28, the J call TRBJ1-1; D is undetermined. This CDR3 is 13 amino acids long. V lost 3 bases and J lost 5, with 10 bases in between. The germline V gene has CDR1 MDHEN and CDR2 SYDVKM. The CDR3 region is CASSLAPGTEAFF. The CDR3 DNA sequence: TGTGCCAGCAGTTTGGCCCCTGGGACTGAAGCTTTCTTT.

This clonotype has more than one count but fewer than ten. The CDR3 protein is CATSRRQGEPSSPLHF. DNA for the CDR3: TGTGCCACCAGCAGGCGACAGGGGGAACCTAGTTCACCCCTCCACTTT. This rearrangement joins TRBV15 to TRBJ1-6, with 9 bases fitting TRBD1. Germline V lookup: CDR1 LNHNV, CDR2 YYDKDF (reference sequence). CDR3 length: 16 amino acids. V dropped 3 bases and J dropped 9; count of bases not matched to a gene: 9.